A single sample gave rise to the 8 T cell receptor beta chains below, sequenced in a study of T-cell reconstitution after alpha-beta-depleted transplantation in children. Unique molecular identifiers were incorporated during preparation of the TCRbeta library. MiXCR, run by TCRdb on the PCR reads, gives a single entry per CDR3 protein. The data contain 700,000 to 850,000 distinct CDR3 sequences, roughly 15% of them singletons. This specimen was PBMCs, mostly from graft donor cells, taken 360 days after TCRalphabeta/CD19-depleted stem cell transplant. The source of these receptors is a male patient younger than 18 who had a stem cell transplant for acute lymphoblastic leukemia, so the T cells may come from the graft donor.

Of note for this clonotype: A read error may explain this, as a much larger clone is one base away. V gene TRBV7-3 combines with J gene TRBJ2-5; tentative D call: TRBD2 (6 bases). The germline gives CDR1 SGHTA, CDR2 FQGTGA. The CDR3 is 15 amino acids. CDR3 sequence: CASSLGLAGKESQYF. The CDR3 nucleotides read TGTGCCAGCAGCTTAGGGCTGGCGGGGAAAGAGTCCCAGTACTTC.

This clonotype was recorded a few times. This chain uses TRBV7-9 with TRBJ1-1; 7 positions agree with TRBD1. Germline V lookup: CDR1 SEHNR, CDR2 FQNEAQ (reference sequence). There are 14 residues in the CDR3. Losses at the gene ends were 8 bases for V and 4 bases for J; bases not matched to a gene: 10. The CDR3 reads CASRSEGGLTEAFF. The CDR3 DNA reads TGTGCCAGCCGTTCAGAAGGGGGCCTCACTGAAGCTTTCTTT.

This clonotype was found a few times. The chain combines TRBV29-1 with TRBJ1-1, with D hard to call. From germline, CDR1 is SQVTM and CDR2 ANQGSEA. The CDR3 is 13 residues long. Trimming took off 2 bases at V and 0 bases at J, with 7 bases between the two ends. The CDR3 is CSVEPGMNTEAFF. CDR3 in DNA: TGCAGCGTTGAACCGGGGATGAACACTGAAGCTTTCTTT.

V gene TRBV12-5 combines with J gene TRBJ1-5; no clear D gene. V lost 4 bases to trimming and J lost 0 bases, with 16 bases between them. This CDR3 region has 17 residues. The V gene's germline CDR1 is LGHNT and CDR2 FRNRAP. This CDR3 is CASGSRQQLYSNQPQHF. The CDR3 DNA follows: TGTGCTAGTGGTTCGCGGCAGCAGTTATATAGCAATCAGCCCCAGCATTTT. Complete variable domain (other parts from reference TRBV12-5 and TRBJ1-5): DARVTQTPRHKVTEMGQEVTMRCQPILGHNTVFWYRQTMMQGLELLAYFRNRAPLDDSGMPKDRFSAEMPDATLATLKIQPSEPRDSAVYFCASGSRQQLYSNQPQHFGDGTRLSIL.

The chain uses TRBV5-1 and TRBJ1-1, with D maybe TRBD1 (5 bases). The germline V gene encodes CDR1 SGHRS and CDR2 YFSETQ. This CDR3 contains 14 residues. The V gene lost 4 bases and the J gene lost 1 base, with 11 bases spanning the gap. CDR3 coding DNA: TGCGCCAGCAGCACAACAGGACAGAACACTGAAGCTTTCTTT. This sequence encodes CASSTTGQNTEAFF.

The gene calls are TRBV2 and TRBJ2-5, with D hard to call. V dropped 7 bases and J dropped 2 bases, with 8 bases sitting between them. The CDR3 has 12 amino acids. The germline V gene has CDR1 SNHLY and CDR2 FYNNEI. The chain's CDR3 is CASIGVQETQYF. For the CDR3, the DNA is TGTGCCAGCATTGGAGTTCAAGAGACCCAGTACTTC.

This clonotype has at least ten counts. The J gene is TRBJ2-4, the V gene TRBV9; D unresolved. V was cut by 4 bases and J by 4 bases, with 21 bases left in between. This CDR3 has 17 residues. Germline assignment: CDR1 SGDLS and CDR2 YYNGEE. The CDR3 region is CASSPPPPPGGKNIQYF. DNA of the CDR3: TGTGCCAGCAGCCCACCTCCGCCTCCCGGCGGAAAAAACATTCAGTACTTC.

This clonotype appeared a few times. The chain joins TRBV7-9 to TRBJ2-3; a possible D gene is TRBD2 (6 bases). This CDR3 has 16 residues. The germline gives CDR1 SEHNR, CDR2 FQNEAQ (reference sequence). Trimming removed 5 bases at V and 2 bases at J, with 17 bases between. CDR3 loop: CASSHQPGLYTDTQYF. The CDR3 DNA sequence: TGTGCCAGCAGCCATCAGCCGGGACTCTACACAGATACGCAGTATTTT.